There are many counts of the clone carrying this T cell receptor beta chain. Its target is unknown. This entry belongs to a study of CD8 T cells in ankylosing spondylitis. Between the trimmed V and J ends, which lost 1 base and 2 bases, there was a span of 10 bases. CDR3 size: 15 residues. CDR1 and CDR2 (germline): SGHDN, FVKESK. Using quantitative 5'-RACE with molecular barcodes, the authors made TCR beta libraries. One entry per CDR3 protein results from TCRdb running MiXCR on the 5' RACE reads. Of about 200,000 distinct CDR3 sequences detected, around 7.9% appear once; the ten largest clones hold 11% to 15%. Study-wide findings and caveats: Among TCR beta sequences, a motif of roughly 8 highly homologous variants appeared characteristic of ankylosing spondylitis blood. In ankylosing spondylitis patients, matched synovial fluid reportedly showed significant enrichment of disease-linked clones. Disease-linked clones were CD8+ and relatively rare in peripheral blood. A subset of motif variants has previously been described in the synovial fluid and blood of reactive arthritis.

The J gene is TRBJ2-3, the V gene TRBV14; D uncertain. The TCR was taken from a male donor with ankylosing spondylitis. Sequencing input: blood, either unsorted or a sorted T cell fraction (not recorded which). CDR3 in amino acids: CASSQGVTDTDTQYF. Written as DNA, the CDR3 is TGTGCCAGCAGCCAAGGAGTCACCGACACAGATACGCAGTATTTT.